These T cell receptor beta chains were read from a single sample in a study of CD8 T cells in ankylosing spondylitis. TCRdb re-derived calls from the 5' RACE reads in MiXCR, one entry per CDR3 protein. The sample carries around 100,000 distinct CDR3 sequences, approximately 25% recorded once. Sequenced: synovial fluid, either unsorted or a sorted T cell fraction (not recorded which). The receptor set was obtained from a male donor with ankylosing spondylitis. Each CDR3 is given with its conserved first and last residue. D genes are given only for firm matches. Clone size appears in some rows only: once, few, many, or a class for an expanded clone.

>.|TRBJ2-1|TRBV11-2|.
TGTGCCAGCAGCTTCTCCCCCAGCTCCTACAATGAGCAGTTCTTC
CASSFSPSSYNEQFF
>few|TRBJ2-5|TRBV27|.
TGTGCCAGCAGTTTAAAGGCCCAAGAGACCCAGTACTTC
CASSLKAQETQYF
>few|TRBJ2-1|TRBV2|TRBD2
TGTGCCAGCAGTGAAAGGTTTGCGGGAGGGCCCAATGAGCAGTTCTTC
CASSERFAGGPNEQFF
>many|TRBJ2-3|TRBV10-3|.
TGTGCCATCAGTGATGTGTTTGGGAATAGCACAGATACGCAGTATTTT
CAISDVFGNSTDTQYF
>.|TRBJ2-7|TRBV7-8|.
TGTGCCAGCACCGTCCCGGGGGAGTCCTACGAGCAGTACTTC
CASTVPGESYEQYF
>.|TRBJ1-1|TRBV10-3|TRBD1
TGTGCCATCAGTAAGGACAGGGCTAACACTGAAGCTTTCTTT
CAISKDRANTEAFF
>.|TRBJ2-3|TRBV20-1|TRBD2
TGCAGTGTAATCGGGAGGTACACAGATACGCAGTATTTT
CSVIGRYTDTQYF
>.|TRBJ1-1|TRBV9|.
TGTGCCAGCAGCGTTGATATAGGGGGGTGGGACACTGAAGCTTTCTTT
CASSVDIGGWDTEAFF
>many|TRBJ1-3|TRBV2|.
TGTGCCAGCAGTGTCTTCGGACATACCTCTGGAAACACCATATATTTT
CASSVFGHTSGNTIYF
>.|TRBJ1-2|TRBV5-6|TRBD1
TGTGCCAGCAGCTTAGGCAGACAGGGAAGGTATGGCTACACCTTC
CASSLGRQGRYGYTF
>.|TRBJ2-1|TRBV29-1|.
TGCAGCGTCGGGGGGACAGATTACAATAAGCAGTTCTTC
CSVGGTDYNKQFF
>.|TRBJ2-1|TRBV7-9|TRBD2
TGTGCCAGCAGCATAAGGACTAGCGATAACAATGAGCAGTTCTTC
CASSIRTSDNNEQFF
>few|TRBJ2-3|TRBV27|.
TGTGCCAGCAGTTTAAGGGGATCGGATACGCAGTATTTT
CASSLRGSDTQYF
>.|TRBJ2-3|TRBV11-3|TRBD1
TGTGCCAGCAGCTTATTTGCGGGACAGGGGGCGAGTTATACGCAGTATTTT
CASSLFAGQGASYTQYF
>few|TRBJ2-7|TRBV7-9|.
TGTGCCAGCAGCGCCCGGGACCGCAACTACGAGCAGTACTTC
CASSARDRNYEQYF
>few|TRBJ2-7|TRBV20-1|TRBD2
TGCAGTGCTAGTGAGGGACTAGCGTACACCTACGAGCAGTACTTC
CSASEGLAYTYEQYF
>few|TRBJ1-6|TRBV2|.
TGTGCCAGCGACTCGAGTTGGGGAAATTCACCCCTCCACTTT
CASDSSWGNSPLHF
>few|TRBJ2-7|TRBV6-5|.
TGTGCCAGCAGTTACTCGATCCTTCTTCGCGAGCAGTACTTC
CASSYSILLREQYF
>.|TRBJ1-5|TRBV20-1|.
TGCAGTGCTAGAGTCGGGACTTTTGGGAATCAGCCCCAGCATTTT
CSARVGTFGNQPQHF
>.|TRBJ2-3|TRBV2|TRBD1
TGTGCCAGCGGAGCTCGGGACAGGGGAAAGGATACGCAGTATTTT
CASGARDRGKDTQYF
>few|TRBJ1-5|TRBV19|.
TGTGCCAGTACCAACGCACGAAGAGAAATCAATCAGCCCCAGCATTTT
CASTNARREINQPQHF
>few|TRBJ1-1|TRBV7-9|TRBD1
TGTGCCAGCAGCAGGGGGCCGGCCACTGAAGCTTTCTTT
CASSRGPATEAFF